This is a list of T cell receptor beta chains from one sample in a study of blood T cell repertoires in COVID-19. The repertoire was sequenced with immunoSEQ multiplex PCR; TCRdb's copy has only in-frame clones and lacks some. The sample includes about 300,000 clones, approximately 84% of them seen just once. The sample consisted of peripheral blood. The receptors were gathered from a human donor with COVID-19, enrolled during active disease. The donor label of this sample is uncertain. CDR3s include the opening cysteine and the closing phenylalanine or tryptophan. Each record gives: V gene, CDR3 length, D gene, J gene, clone size, CDR3 DNA, CDR3 protein. A D gene is named only where the DNA matches it firmly. Clone size, where shown, is once, few, many, or a class for clones that have expanded.

TRBV19	15	TRBD1	TRBJ1-5	NA	TGTGCCAGTAGTAGATCCGAGGGGGCAGGTCAGCCCCAGCATTTT	CASSRSEGAGQPQHF
TRBV18	13	TRBD1	TRBJ2-7	NA	TGTGCCAGCTCACGGGACAGGGGCTACGAGCAGTACTTC	CASSRDRGYEQYF
TRBV28	16	TRBD1	TRBJ1-1	once	TGTGCCAGCAGTTTACCATCGGGACAGGGAAAGACTGAAGCTTTCTTT	CASSLPSGQGKTEAFF
TRBV7-2	15	NA	TRBJ1-6	NA	TGTGCCAGCAGCCCCTCGCGGGGAAGCAATTCACCCCTCCACTTT	CASSPSRGSNSPLHF
TRBV30	13	NA	TRBJ1-3	many	TGTGCCTGGACAGCGGGAACGGGAAACACCATATATTTT	CAWTAGTGNTIYF
TRBV5-1	13	NA	TRBJ2-2	few	TGCGCCAGCAGCTTGGCTGGAGGCGGGGAGCTGTTTTTT	CASSLAGGGELFF
TRBV2	12	TRBD1	TRBJ1-5	NA	TGTGCCAGCGGACAGGGAGATCAGCCCCAGCATTTT	CASGQGDQPQHF
TRBV28	18	TRBD1	TRBJ1-2	NA	TGTGCCAGCTGGCCGACACAGGGGATACTACTGACTAACTATGGCTACACCTTC	CASWPTQGILLTNYGYTF
TRBV19	13	NA	TRBJ1-4	NA	TGTGCCAGTAATCAGATTAATAATGAAAAACTGTTTTTT	CASNQINNEKLFF
TRBV13	13	NA	TRBJ2-1	many	TGTGCCAGCAGCTTCGGACTGGACGGTCAGCAGTTCTTC	CASSFGLDGQQFF
TRBV7-2	14	TRBD1	TRBJ2-7	once	TGTGCCAGCAGCACCGACAGGGGCCCCTACGAGCAGTACTTC	CASSTDRGPYEQYF
TRBV28	14	TRBD1	TRBJ2-7	NA	TGTGCCAGCAGCCAAACAGGGGATGTCTACGAGCAGTACTTC	CASSQTGDVYEQYF
TRBV28	14	NA	TRBJ1-4	NA	TGTGCCAGCAGTTTCAAAGGGGTTCGCGAAAAACTGTTTTTT	CASSFKGVREKLFF
TRBV30	15	NA	TRBJ1-3	NA	TGTGCCTTACGCGATGGTAGGGGTAGTGGAAACACCATATATTTT	CALRDGRGSGNTIYF
TRBV29-1	16	TRBD1	TRBJ2-6	NA	TGCAGCGTTTCCTCGACAGGGGGAGCTGGGGCCAACGTCCTGACTTTC	CSVSSTGGAGANVLTF
TRBV11-3	16	TRBD2	TRBJ2-5	once	TGTGCCAGCAGCAAGCGGGGCAGCGGGAGCGGAGAGACCCAGTACTTC	CASSKRGSGSGETQYF
TRBV24-1	16	NA	TRBJ1-5	NA	TGTGCCACCAGTGATGGACTGTCAGGGGAAGGTCAGCCCCAGCATTTT	CATSDGLSGEGQPQHF
TRBV6-2/TRBV6-3	17	TRBD2	TRBJ2-7	NA	TGTGCCAGCAGTACGGGACTAGCGGGAGGGCTCTCCTACGAGCAGTACTTC	CASSTGLAGGLSYEQYF
TRBV9	16	TRBD1	TRBJ2-5	NA	TGTGCCAGCAGCCTACAGACAGGGTCAGGAGGAGAGACCCAGTACTTC	CASSLQTGSGGETQYF
TRBV7-9	16	TRBD1	TRBJ1-3	NA	TGTGCCAGCAGCGATACAGACAGGGGGTCTGGAAACACCATATATTTT	CASSDTDRGSGNTIYF
TRBV12-3/TRBV12-4	12	NA	TRBJ1-5	NA	TGTGCCAGCAGTTTAGATCCGCAGGCACAGCATTTT	CASSLDPQAQHF
TRBV19	13	TRBD1	TRBJ1-2	NA	TGTGCCAGCACCGGACAGGGCTCCTATGGCTACACCTTC	CASTGQGSYGYTF
TRBV6-5	14	TRBD1	TRBJ2-7	once	TGTGCCAGCAGTCCCCCGACAGGGAACCACGAGCAGTACTTC	CASSPPTGNHEQYF
TRBV6-5	13	NA	TRBJ2-7	once	TGTGCCAGCAGTTCTGCGAATAACTACGAGCAGTACTTC	CASSSANNYEQYF
TRBV9	13	NA	TRBJ1-6	NA	TGTGCCAGCAGCTACAACGTCGATTCACCCCTCCACTTT	CASSYNVDSPLHF
TRBV6-5	15	TRBD2	TRBJ2-7	NA	TGTGCCAGCAGAACAACCGGGACTAGCGGTCACGAGCAGTACTTC	CASRTTGTSGHEQYF
TRBV21-1	18	NA	TRBJ2-3	NA	TGTGCCAGCAGCGAAAATCCGAGGGACACGGGACACACAGATACGCAGTATTTT	CASSENPRDTGHTDTQYF
TRBV7-2	15	NA	TRBJ1-5	NA	TGTGCCAGCAGCTTATGGCGGGCCAGGCATCAGCCCCAGCATTTT	CASSLWRARHQPQHF
TRBV6-6	14	NA	TRBJ1-2	NA	TGTGCCAGCAGTCCCCATACAGGGATCGGTGGCTACACCTTC	CASSPHTGIGGYTF
TRBV5-6	16	NA	TRBJ2-4	NA	TGTGCCAGCAGCTTGCCGGACAACAGGGCAGTGAACATTCAGTACTTC	CASSLPDNRAVNIQYF
TRBV11-3	17	TRBD2	TRBJ2-3	NA	TGTGCCAGCAGCTTAGGGGCTAGCGGCACTAGCACAGATACGCAGTATTTT	CASSLGASGTSTDTQYF
TRBV11-2	13	TRBD1	TRBJ1-5	once	TGTGCCAGCAGCCTGGACAGGGGACAGCCCCAGCATTTT	CASSLDRGQPQHF
TRBV6-2/TRBV6-3	17	TRBD2	TRBJ2-7	NA	TGTGCCAGCAGTTATGAGGCGGGAGGCCCCTCCAGCTACGAGCAGTACTTC	CASSYEAGGPSSYEQYF